These 9 T cell receptor beta chains originate from one sample sequenced in a study of OX40 agonist ivuxolimab in advanced cancers. Measured with immunoSEQ multiplex PCR; TCRdb has only the in-frame clones, and not every one. The sample holds just over 60,000 clones, roughly 87% seen once. Sample: CD4+ or CD8+ T cells sorted from blood, taken in a trial of the OX40 agonist ivuxolimab. Every receptor here comes from an adult with an advanced solid tumor such as melanoma, head and neck, liver or kidney cancer.

CDR3 sequence reads: CASSSGTGGAAEAFF. The CDR3 DNA reads TGCGCCAGCAGCTCCGGGACAGGGGGAGCGGCTGAAGCTTTCTTT. The chain has TRBV5-1 and TRBJ1-1; 11 bases are a match to TRBD1. J gave up 6 bases and V 3 bases, and 7 bases lay outside the gene matches. The germline gives CDR1 SGHRS, CDR2 YFSETQ. The CDR3 is 15 amino acids.

The CDR3 is CASSPIGQSTDTQYF. Here the CDR3 DNA reads TGTGCCAGCTCACCAATTGGACAAAGCACAGATACGCAGTATTTT. This chain uses TRBV18 with TRBJ2-3, with a possible D match to TRBD1 (5 bases). V lost 2 bases and J lost 0, with 9 bases in between. CDR3 length: 15 residues. From germline, CDR1 is KGHSH and CDR2 LQKENI.

J is TRBJ2-1 and V is TRBV13; D might be TRBD1 (6 bases). Germline values: CDR1 PRHDT, CDR2 FYEKMQ (reference sequence). V gave up 8 bases and J gave up 12 bases, with 23 bases separating them. This CDR3 comprises 14 residues. DNA of the CDR3: TGTGCCAGCGCTTCAGGGGCTGAGCCCATTTGGCAGTTCTTC. Translation gives CASASGAEPIWQFF.

The V gene is TRBV6-5, the J gene TRBJ2-3; a weak D match, TRBD2 (5 bases). The CDR3 sequence is 15 residues long. CDR1 is MNHEY, CDR2 SVGAGI, per germline. V shed 0 bases and J shed 7 bases, with 14 bases lying between them. CDR3 residues: CASSYSTGEVNTQYF. The CDR3 coding sequence is TGTGCCAGCAGTTACTCGACCGGGGAAGTAAATACGCAGTATTTT.

This clone has just a few counts. This chain links TRBV14 with TRBJ1-2, with a possible D match to TRBD1 (5 bases). Germline-derived CDR1 and CDR2 are SGHDN and FVKESK. The CDR3 totals 14 residues. Trimming took off 3 bases at V and 4 bases at J, with 12 bases between the two ends. The DNA of the CDR3 is TGTGCCAGCAGCCACGGACAAGAAGGCTATGGCTACACCTTC. It is translated as CASSHGQEGYGYTF.

The rearrangement uses TRBV6-1 and TRBJ2-4, with D hard to call. Germline V gene lookup returns CDR1 MNHNS and CDR2 SASEGT. The CDR3 covers 15 residues. V was trimmed by 3 bases and J by 0 bases, leaving 9 bases between them. Here the CDR3 DNA reads TGTGCCAGCAGTGACACCGGAGTAGCCAAAAACATTCAGTACTTC. This translates into CASSDTGVAKNIQYF.

The chain uses TRBV14 and TRBJ2-1; D remains unclear. The CDR3 sequence is 13 residues long. CDR1 is SGHDN, CDR2 FVKESK, per germline. V lost 7 bases and J lost 2, with 9 bases in between. CDR3 sequence reads: CASNKFTYNEQFF. Here the CDR3 DNA reads TGTGCCAGCAATAAGTTTACCTACAATGAGCAGTTCTTC.

V gene TRBV28 combines with J gene TRBJ2-5; D is undetermined. CDR1 and CDR2 (germline): MDHEN, SYDVKM. This CDR3 region has 13 residues. V dropped 3 bases and J dropped 5 bases, with 10 bases sitting between them. The CDR3 DNA reads as TGTGCCAGCAGTTTGGCCAATGGGGAGACCCAGTACTTC. Protein sequence: CASSLANGETQYF.

This rearrangement joins TRBV6-5 to TRBJ1-5; 8 bases fit TRBD1. After removal of 6 bases from V and 3 bases from J, the junction contained 7 bases not matched to a gene. The CDR3 totals 15 residues. Germline V gene sequence: CDR1 MNHEY, CDR2 SVGAGI. The CDR3 DNA follows: TGTGCCAGCAGCTCCGGACAGGGCAACAATCAGCCCCAGCATTTT. Residues: CASSSGQGNNQPQHF.